The 23 T cell receptor beta chains in this list originate from one sample, sequenced in a study of OX40 agonist ivuxolimab in advanced cancers. Only in-frame clones appear in the TCRdb table, and some are missing; sequencing was by immunoSEQ multiplex PCR. The table has 71,000 or so clones, 86% seen once. This material consisted of CD4+ or CD8+ T cells sorted from blood, taken in a trial of the OX40 agonist ivuxolimab. These receptors all come from an adult with an advanced solid tumor such as melanoma, head and neck, liver or kidney cancer.

The CDR3, as DNA: TGCGCCAGCAGCCCCGGTCCCGGGGATGAAAAACTGTTTTTT. It specifies CASSPGPGDEKLFF. V and J are TRBV5-1 and TRBJ1-4, with no clear D. Per germline, CDR1 SGHRS and CDR2 YFSETQ. Trimming took off 4 bases at V and 6 bases at J, with 13 bases between the two ends. The length of the CDR3 is 14 residues.

This clone was counted once. The rearrangement joins TRBV6-6 to TRBJ1-5, with 9 bases fitting TRBD1. The CDR3 runs to 14 residues. After removal of 7 bases from V and 7 bases from J, the junction contained 8 bases not matched to a gene. CDR1 and CDR2 from the germline V gene are MNHNY and SVGAGI (reference sequence). CDR3 protein: CASTNRGRFQPQHF. The CDR3 DNA reads as TGTGCCAGCACCAACAGGGGGCGCTTCCAGCCCCAGCATTTT.

V and J are TRBV19 and TRBJ1-1; D call uncertain. V was clipped by 4 bases and J by 4 bases, with 4 bases between them. CDR1 is LNHDA, CDR2 SQIVND, per germline (reference sequence). The CDR3 is 11 residues long. The CDR3 loop is CASSRTTEAFF. The CDR3 bases are TGTGCCAGTAGTAGAACCACTGAAGCTTTCTTT.

This chain links TRBV11-1 with TRBJ2-5, with 7 bases matching TRBD1. Germline values: CDR1 SGHAT, CDR2 FQDESV (reference sequence). V lost 8 bases, J lost 4 bases, and 7 bases stayed unmatched. The CDR3 totals 13 residues. CDR3 sequence reads: CASEQTGVETQYF. In nucleotides, the CDR3 is TGTGCCAGCGAGCAAACAGGGGTAGAGACCCAGTACTTC.

The V call is TRBV18, the J call TRBJ1-5; D not resolved. V was cut by 0 bases and J by 7 bases, with 4 bases left in between. In germline, CDR1 is KGHSH, CDR2 LQKENI. There are 12 residues in the CDR3. The DNA of the CDR3 is TGTGCCAGCTCACCACCGAACCAGCCCCAGCATTTT. This gives the protein CASSPPNQPQHF.

The J gene is TRBJ2-1, the V gene TRBV18, with D possibly TRBD2 on 6 matching bases. The germline gives CDR1 KGHSH, CDR2 LQKENI. The CDR3 loop spans 12 amino acids. V shed 0 bases and J shed 12 bases, with 9 bases lying between them. The CDR3 nucleotides are TGTGCCAGCTCACCACCAGGGGACTTGCAGTTCTTC. This codes for CASSPPGDLQFF.

The chain recombines TRBV7-9 with TRBJ2-1; 7 bases match TRBD2. The CDR3 is 17 amino acids. The J segment lost 10 bases and the V segment lost 2 bases, leaving 17 bases of the junction unmatched. Looked up from germline, CDR1 is SEHNR and CDR2 is FQNEAQ (reference sequence). CDR3 in amino acids: CASSLRAMLAAPLEQFF. The DNA of the CDR3 is TGTGCCAGCAGCTTAAGGGCGATGCTAGCGGCCCCACTGGAGCAGTTCTTC.

This chain connects TRBV11-2 to TRBJ2-7; no clear D gene. Trimming stripped 1 base from V and 3 bases from J, with 7 bases between. The CDR3 runs 13 residues. Germline V gene sequence: CDR1 SGHAT, CDR2 FQNNGV. Here the CDR3 reads CASSLALHYEQYF. The CDR3 region has the DNA TGTGCCAGCAGCTTAGCCCTCCACTACGAGCAGTACTTC.

The rearrangement uses TRBV11-3 and TRBJ2-2, with no clear D. Trimming stripped 1 base from V and 0 bases from J, with 3 bases between. In germline, CDR1 is SGHNT, CDR2 YENEEA. The CDR3 consists of 14 residues. The CDR3 bases are TGTGCCAGCAGCTTAGGTCCGAACACCGGGGAGCTGTTTTTT. Amino acids: CASSLGPNTGELFF.

The rearrangement links TRBV5-6 to TRBJ1-2; 7 nucleotides agree with TRBD1. CDR3 length: 15 residues. Germline loops: CDR1 SGHDT, CDR2 YYEEEE. The trim removed 2 bases at V and 8 bases at J, leaving 12 bases unmatched. In nucleotides, the CDR3 is TGTGCCAGCAGCTTACCTGACACGACAGGGAAAGGCTACACCTTC. Amino acids: CASSLPDTTGKGYTF. Supplemented by reference TRBV5-6 and TRBJ1-2, the full variable domain reads DAGVTQSPTHLIKTRGQQVTLRCSPKSGHDTVSWYQQALGQGPQFIFQYYEEEERQRGNFPDRFSGHQFPNYSSELNVNALLLGDSALYLCASSLPDTTGKGYTFGSGTRLTVV.

This chain uses TRBV7-9 with TRBJ1-2; the match to TRBD1 covers 8 bases. The CDR3 runs to 18 residues. V lost 0 bases and J lost 8; bases outside the gene matches: 17. CDR1 and CDR2 (germline): SEHNR, FQNEAQ (reference sequence). This CDR3 reads CASSLAGSHRGAEVGYTF. The CDR3 bases are TGTGCCAGCAGCTTAGCGGGGTCCCACAGGGGGGCCGAAGTCGGCTACACCTTC.

This rearrangement joins TRBV11-3 to TRBJ2-2; D may be TRBD2 (5 bases). Germline CDR1 is SGHNT and CDR2 is YENEEA. The V end lost 5 bases, the J end lost 5 bases, and 18 bases lay between the germline ends. This CDR3 is built from 16 residues. In nucleotides, the CDR3 is TGTGCCAGCAGCATGAGTTGGGAGCAAGGGACCGGGGAGCTGTTTTTT. Translation gives CASSMSWEQGTGELFF.

This clone was seen a single time. The DNA for the CDR3 is TGTGCCAGCAGTCTTGCGACAGGAGATGAAAAACTGTTTTTT. Residues: CASSLATGDEKLFF. This chain links TRBV28 with TRBJ1-4, with D possibly matching TRBD1 (6 bases). The CDR3 runs to 14 residues. V lost 5 bases and J lost 6, with 13 bases in between. Germline lookup yields CDR1 MDHEN and CDR2 SYDVKM.

J is TRBJ2-7 and V is TRBV7-6; 9 nucleotides agree with TRBD1. This CDR3 has 14 amino acids. After removal of 5 bases from V and 2 bases from J, the junction contained 4 bases not matched to a gene. Germline CDR1 and CDR2: SGHVS and FNYEAQ. Written as DNA, the CDR3 is TGTGCCAGCAGCCCACAGGGGGCGGCCTACGAGCAGTACTTC. Translated, it gives CASSPQGAAYEQYF.

J is TRBJ1-1 and V is TRBV6-6; D not resolved. V lost 2 bases and J lost 1, with 5 bases in between. The V gene's germline CDR1 is MNHNY and CDR2 SVGAGI (reference sequence). The CDR3 loop spans 13 amino acids. The CDR3 bases are TGTGCCAGCAGTTACACAGCGAACACTGAAGCTTTCTTT. Its protein is CASSYTANTEAFF.

The sample holds a few counts of this clone. The V call is TRBV6-6, the J call TRBJ2-7; weak D call: TRBD1 (8 bases). The CDR3 length is 12 residues. The germline V gene has CDR1 MNHNY and CDR2 SVGAGI (reference sequence). Trimming removed 6 bases from V and 6 bases from J, with 12 bases in between. CDR3 DNA: TGTGCCAGCAGACAGGGGGAGGGCGAGCAGTACTTC. Amino acids: CASRQGEGEQYF.

The V call is TRBV28, the J call TRBJ2-3; 13 nucleotides align to TRBD2. The CDR3 sequence is 16 residues long. The V gene end was trimmed by 5 bases and the J gene end by 6 bases; junction bases not matched to a gene: 8. Per germline, CDR1 MDHEN and CDR2 SYDVKM. The CDR3 nucleotides are TGTGCCAGCAGTCTGGGACTAGCGGGATTGGAGGATACGCAGTATTTT. It encodes CASSLGLAGLEDTQYF.

CDR3 residues: CASSLLPGQQYEQYF. The DNA of the CDR3 is TGTGCCAGCAGCTTGTTGCCGGGACAACAATACGAGCAGTACTTC. The V gene is TRBV5-4, the J gene TRBJ2-7, with D perhaps matching TRBD1 (6 bases). Germline V gene data show CDR1 as SGHNT and CDR2 as YYREEE (reference sequence). The CDR3 runs to 15 residues. V was pared by 1 base and J by 4 bases, with 15 bases between. Full variable domain (missing parts from reference TRBV5-4 and TRBJ2-7): ETGVTQSPTHLIKTRGQQVTLRCSSQSGHNTVSWYQQALGQGPQFIFQYYREEENGRGNFPPRFSGLQFPNYSSELNVNALELDDSALYLCASSLLPGQQYEQYFGPGTRLTVT.

The chain couples TRBV7-6 to TRBJ2-7; D gene uncertain. Trimming left V 2 bases short and J 7 bases short, with 9 bases between. The CDR3 loop spans 12 amino acids. CDR1 is SGHVS and CDR2 is FNYEAQ in the germline V gene. The CDR3 sequence: CASSLNSGEQYF. For the CDR3, the DNA is TGTGCCAGCAGCTTAAATAGTGGGGAGCAGTACTTC.

CDR3 protein: CASSLIEGPYGYTF. In DNA, the CDR3 is TGTGCCAGCAGCTTAATTGAGGGACCCTATGGCTACACCTTC. The chain recombines TRBV7-8 with TRBJ1-2, with D perhaps TRBD1 (5 bases). The CDR3 consists of 14 residues. The V gene's germline CDR1 is SGHVS and CDR2 FQNEAQ. Trimming left V 2 bases short and J 4 bases short, with 11 bases between.

The chain combines TRBV7-2 with TRBJ1-6; the D gene is possibly TRBD1 (6 bases). The CDR3 loop spans 15 amino acids. The V gene's germline CDR1 is SGHTA and CDR2 FQGNSA. With 1 base removed from V and 12 bases from J, the gap between germline ends came to 16 bases. The CDR3 nucleotides read TGTGCCAGCAGCTTAGTACAGGGCCCGAGCAGACCCCTCCACTTT. Amino acids: CASSLVQGPSRPLHF.

The V and J genes are TRBV5-4 and TRBJ1-2; D unclear. The CDR3 has 13 amino acids. Germline CDR1 SGHNT, CDR2 YYREEE (reference sequence). Trimming took off 1 base at V and 4 bases at J, with 8 bases between the two ends. CDR3 DNA: TGTGCCAGCAGCTTGCGAAGTAGCTATGGCTACACCTTC. The encoded protein is CASSLRSSYGYTF.

CDR3 sequence reads: CASGTSAYEQYF. CDR3 nucleotides: TGCGCCAGCGGGACTAGTGCCTACGAGCAGTACTTC. This rearrangement joins TRBV5-1 to TRBJ2-7; the match to TRBD2 covers 8 bases. J lost 2 bases, V lost 7 bases, and 2 bases had no gene match. CDR1 is SGHRS, CDR2 YFSETQ, per germline. The CDR3 sequence is 12 residues long.